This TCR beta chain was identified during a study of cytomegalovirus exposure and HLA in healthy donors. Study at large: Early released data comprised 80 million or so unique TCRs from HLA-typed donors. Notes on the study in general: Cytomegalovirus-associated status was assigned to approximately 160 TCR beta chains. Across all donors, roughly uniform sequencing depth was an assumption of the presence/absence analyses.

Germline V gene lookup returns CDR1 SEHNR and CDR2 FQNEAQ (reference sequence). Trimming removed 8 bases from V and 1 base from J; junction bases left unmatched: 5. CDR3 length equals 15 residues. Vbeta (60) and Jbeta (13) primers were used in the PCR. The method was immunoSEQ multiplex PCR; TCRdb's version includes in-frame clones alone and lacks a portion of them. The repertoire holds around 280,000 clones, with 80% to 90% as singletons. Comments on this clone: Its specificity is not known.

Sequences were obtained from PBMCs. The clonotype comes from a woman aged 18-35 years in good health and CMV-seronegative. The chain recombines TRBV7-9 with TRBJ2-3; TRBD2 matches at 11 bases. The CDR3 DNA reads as TGTGCCAGCTCCTCTAGCGGGGGGCGCACAGATACGCAGTATTTT. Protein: CASSSSGGRTDTQYF.